A selection of T cell receptor beta chains follows, all from one sample in a study of vaccination and CD4 T cells after COVID-19. From the PCR reads, TCRdb called clonotypes with MiXCR, one entry per CDR3 protein. The sample includes fewer than 15,000 distinct CDR3 sequences, roughly 60% of them seen just once. Their target antigens are unknown. Sample: CD4+ T cells from blood, cultured in vitro, taken before SARS-CoV-2 vaccination. These receptors originate from a human donor who had recovered from COVID-19. The CDR3 runs from the conserved cysteine through the conserved F or W. The D gene is left open where the match is weak. Not all rows give a size; the values are once, few, many and, for expanded clones, a class.

TRBJ2-5,TRBV6-1,large,TRBD1,CASRRGQAKYF,TGTGCCAGCAGGAGGGGACAGGCAAAGTACTTC
TRBJ2-7,TRBV19,-,TRBD2,CASRGTSGNYEQYF,TGTGCCAGTAGGGGGACTAGCGGTAACTACGAGCAGTACTTC
TRBJ1-6,TRBV27,-,-,CASSLWQGRDSPLHF,TGTGCCAGCAGTTTATGGCAGGGTAGGGATTCACCCCTCCACTTT
TRBJ2-5,TRBV12-3/TRBV12-4,-,TRBD2,CASSSGLAGGWETQYF,TGTGCCAGCAGTTCTGGACTAGCGGGGGGCTGGGAGACCCAGTACTTC
TRBJ2-1,TRBV2,-,-,CASSENPRGYNEQFF,TGTGCCAGCAGTGAAAATCCCCGGGGCTACAATGAGCAGTTCTTC
TRBJ2-7,TRBV2,-,-,CASSMGGRSYPYEQYF,TGTGCCAGCAGTATGGGGGGCAGGTCGTATCCCTACGAGCAGTACTTC
TRBJ2-4,TRBV20-1,few,-,CSARVGLAKNIQYF,TGCAGTGCTAGAGTGGGTTTAGCCAAAAACATTCAGTACTTC
TRBJ2-7,TRBV11-3,-,TRBD1,CASSSRDRTYEQYF,TGTGCCAGCAGCTCCCGGGACAGGACCTACGAGCAGTACTTC
TRBJ2-3,TRBV2,few,-,CASSRDGSTDTQYF,TGTGCCAGCAGTCGGGACGGCAGCACAGATACGCAGTATTTT
TRBJ2-3,TRBV29-1,-,TRBD2,CSVETGGTDTQYF,TGCAGCGTTGAAACCGGGGGGACAGATACGCAGTATTTT
TRBJ2-5,TRBV7-2,-,TRBD2,CASSLVLLAGGLGETQYF,TGTGCCAGCAGCTTGGTCCTACTAGCGGGAGGGCTAGGGGAGACCCAGTACTTC
TRBJ1-5,TRBV20-1,-,TRBD1,CSAREGQGGQPQHF,TGCAGTGCTAGAGAGGGACAGGGTGGTCAGCCCCAGCATTTT
TRBJ2-1,TRBV20-1,-,TRBD2,CSAPGLAGISYNEQFF,TGCAGTGCCCCGGGACTAGCGGGAATCTCCTACAATGAGCAGTTCTTC
TRBJ1-1,TRBV28,-,-,CATVRGGLSGVNTEAFF,TGTGCCACCGTAAGAGGGGGGCTCAGCGGGGTGAACACTGAAGCTTTCTTT
TRBJ1-3,TRBV6-1,-,-,CASSQEGVWNTIYF,TGTGCCAGCAGTCAAGAAGGCGTTTGGAACACCATATATTTT
TRBJ2-3,TRBV15,-,-,CATSRGGTDTQYF,TGTGCCACCAGCAGAGGGGGCACAGATACGCAGTATTTT
TRBJ1-5,TRBV28,-,TRBD1,CASSSGTGLFQPQHF,TGTGCCAGCAGTTCCGGGACAGGATTATTTCAGCCCCAGCATTTT
TRBJ2-4,TRBV20-1,few,-,CSAGTAKNIQYF,TGCAGTGCTGGGACCGCCAAAAACATTCAGTACTTC
TRBJ2-5,TRBV12-3/TRBV12-4,once,-,CASGLIWETQYF,TGTGCCAGCGGCCTAATTTGGGAGACCCAGTACTTC
TRBJ2-3,TRBV21-1,-,-,CASNPKSVAGTDTQYF,TGTGCCAGCAACCCGAAGTCGGTAGCGGGCACAGATACGCAGTATTTT
TRBJ1-1,TRBV21-1,few,-,CASSNRRVWAFF,TGTGCCAGCAGCAATCGGAGGGTTTGGGCTTTCTTT
TRBJ2-7,TRBV20-1,-,TRBD1,CSARTGDSGSVSYEQYF,TGCAGTGCCAGGACAGGGGATAGCGGCTCCGTCTCCTACGAGCAGTACTTC
TRBJ2-3,TRBV7-2,-,TRBD2,CASSLGGGRGTQYF,TGTGCCAGCAGCTTAGGAGGCGGGAGGGGTACGCAGTATTTT
TRBJ1-6,TRBV6-1,few,-,CASSDHGPNNSPLHF,TGTGCCAGCAGTGATCACGGACCTAATAATTCACCCCTCCACTTT
TRBJ1-1,TRBV15,-,-,CATSRERGGGTEAFF,TGTGCCACCAGCAGAGAAAGAGGGGGGGGCACTGAAGCTTTCTTT
TRBJ2-7,TRBV27,-,-,CASSPTVTGTGRYEQYF,TGTGCCAGCAGTCCAACCGTAACCGGGACGGGCCGCTACGAGCAGTACTTC
TRBJ2-1,TRBV11-1,-,-,CASSLPNEQFF,TGTGCCAGCAGCTTACCCAATGAGCAGTTCTTC
TRBJ1-1,TRBV7-2,-,-,CASSLAGGVGTEAFF,TGTGCCAGCAGCTTAGCAGGGGGGGTGGGCACTGAAGCTTTCTTT
TRBJ2-5,TRBV7-3,-,-,CASSVSGTKETQYF,TGTGCCAGCAGCGTATCCGGGACGAAGGAGACCCAGTACTTC
TRBJ1-5,TRBV6-2/TRBV6-3,few,-,CASSYSNNQPQHF,TGTGCCAGCAGTTACTCCAACAATCAGCCCCAGCATTTT
TRBJ2-7,TRBV6-1,once,-,CASSDLGAGPYEQYF,TGTGCCAGCAGTGACTTGGGGGCAGGGCCCTACGAGCAGTACTTC
TRBJ2-4,TRBV7-2,once,TRBD2,CASSLQGAGLAKNIQYF,TGTGCCAGCAGCTTGCAGGGAGCGGGACTAGCCAAAAACATTCAGTACTTC
TRBJ1-1,TRBV7-9,-,-,CASSLDSGGQEAFF,TGTGCCAGCAGCTTGGACTCGGGTGGCCAAGAAGCTTTCTTT
TRBJ2-2,TRBV11-3,few,-,CASSQTVANTGELFF,TGTGCCAGCAGCCAAACGGTGGCTAACACCGGGGAGCTGTTTTTT
TRBJ2-7,TRBV20-1,medium-sized,TRBD2,CSARSGIAGGYEQYF,TGCAGTGCTAGGAGTGGGATAGCGGGAGGGTACGAGCAGTACTTC
TRBJ1-6,TRBV28,-,-,CASSLGLSYNSPLHF,TGTGCCAGCAGTTTAGGCCTCTCCTATAATTCACCCCTCCACTTT
TRBJ2-7,TRBV28,-,TRBD1,CASSFAGGVYEQYF,TGTGCCAGCAGTTTTGCAGGGGGCGTCTACGAGCAGTACTTC
TRBJ2-7,TRBV20-1,-,-,CSAPSRSGTYYEQYF,TGCAGTGCTCCTTCCAGGAGCGGCACCTACTACGAGCAGTACTTC
TRBJ1-6,TRBV20-1,-,-,CSARGTVDNSPLHF,TGCAGTGCGCGAGGGACGGTCGATAATTCACCCCTCCACTTT
TRBJ2-2,TRBV21-1,few,-,CASNSRQGSTGELFF,TGTGCCAGCAACAGCCGACAGGGTTCCACCGGGGAGCTGTTTTTT
TRBJ2-5,TRBV20-1,-,-,CSAPTAYSDQETQYF,TGCAGTGCCCCTACTGCCTACAGTGATCAAGAGACCCAGTACTTC
TRBJ2-5,TRBV6-1,-,-,CASSRTARGLSETQYF,TGTGCCAGCAGCCGTACCGCGCGAGGATTGTCAGAGACCCAGTACTTC
TRBJ2-7,TRBV7-2,-,-,CASSLGVRHVYEQYF,TGTGCCAGCAGCTTAGGGGTGAGACACGTCTACGAGCAGTACTTC
TRBJ1-1,TRBV11-3,few,-,CASSWGLLSSEAFF,TGTGCCAGCAGCTGGGGACTTCTGTCGTCTGAAGCTTTCTTT
TRBJ2-5,TRBV2,-,TRBD2,CASRGQTSGGETQYF,TGTGCCAGCAGAGGACAGACTAGCGGGGGAGAGACCCAGTACTTC
TRBJ1-1,TRBV4-3,-,-,CASSQGKDLNTEAFF,TGCGCCAGCAGCCAAGGCAAGGACTTGAACACTGAAGCTTTCTTT
TRBJ2-5,TRBV7-6,-,-,CASSSRERETQYF,TGTGCCAGCAGCTCCAGGGAACGGGAGACCCAGTACTTC
TRBJ2-2,TRBV20-1,few,-,CSARRTHGTGELFF,TGCAGTGCTAGAAGGACACATGGGACCGGGGAGCTGTTTTTT
TRBJ1-2,TRBV20-1,-,-,CSARAPEQVNYGYTF,TGCAGTGCTAGAGCCCCTGAGCAGGTTAACTATGGCTACACCTTC
TRBJ1-1,TRBV7-6,-,TRBD1,CASSLGTGVTTEAFF,TGTGCCAGCAGCTTAGGGACAGGGGTGACCACTGAAGCTTTCTTT